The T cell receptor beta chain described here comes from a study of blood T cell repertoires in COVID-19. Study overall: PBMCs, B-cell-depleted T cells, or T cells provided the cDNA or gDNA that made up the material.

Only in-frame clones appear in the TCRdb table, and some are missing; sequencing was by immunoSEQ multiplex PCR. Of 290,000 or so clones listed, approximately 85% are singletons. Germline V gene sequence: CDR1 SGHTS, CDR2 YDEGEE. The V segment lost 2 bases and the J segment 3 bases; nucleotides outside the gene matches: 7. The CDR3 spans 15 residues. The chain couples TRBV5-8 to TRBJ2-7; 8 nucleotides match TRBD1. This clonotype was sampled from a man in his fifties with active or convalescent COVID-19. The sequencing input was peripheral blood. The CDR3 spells CASSFLDRGFYEQYF. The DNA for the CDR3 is TGTGCCAGCAGCTTCTTAGACAGGGGTTTCTACGAGCAGTACTTC.